Below, 3 T cell receptor beta chains from the same sample are listed, as sequenced in a study of T cell repertoires in cytomegalovirus infection. TCRdb passed the reads through MiXCR, listing each CDR3 protein once. This table holds more than 400,000 distinct CDR3 sequences, about a quarter found once. Sequenced: PBMCs. The receptors were sampled from a human donor in good health (CMV status not recorded). Some clones in this sample may be carry-over from other donors' samples.

The chain has TRBV19 and TRBJ1-1; D unresolved. In germline, CDR1 is LNHDA, CDR2 SQIVND (reference sequence). Deletions cut 4 bases from V and 0 bases from J, with 9 bases between. The CDR3 has 14 amino acids. CDR3 sequence: CASSNEVMNTEAFF. In nucleotides, the CDR3 is TGTGCCAGTAGTAACGAGGTTATGAACACTGAAGCTTTCTTT.

This clonotype was found many times. The chain has TRBV7-8 and TRBJ2-3; TRBD2 matches at 13 bases. The CDR3 contains 18 residues. The V gene's germline CDR1 is SGHVS and CDR2 FQNEAQ. V dropped 4 bases and J dropped 4; count of bases not matched to a gene: 11. The CDR3 loop is CASSSRLAGGPDSDTQYF. CDR3 DNA: TGTGCCAGCAGCTCGAGACTAGCGGGAGGACCCGATTCAGATACGCAGTATTTT.

The sample holds many counts of this clonotype. This sequence joins TRBV7-3 and TRBJ2-7; D might be TRBD1 (5 bases). CDR1 and CDR2 (germline): SGHTA, FQGTGA. V lost 2 bases to trimming and J lost 6 bases, with 20 bases between them. CDR3 size: 16 residues. CDR3 in DNA: TGTGCCAGCAGCTTACTTGGACCACCTAGAAGGGGCGAGCAGTACTTC. It yields the protein CASSLLGPPRRGEQYF.